The sequence of this T cell receptor (beta chain) was determined in a study of T cell repertoires in cytomegalovirus infection. Study at large: Both a matching HLA type and CMV infection were indicated by public TCR beta signatures.

TCRdb fed the reads into MiXCR, producing one record per CDR3 protein. The data hold some 180,000 distinct CDR3 sequences, with about a tenth observed a single time. Study observations and caveats: Cumulative frequency (of public TCR beta family members) identified carriers of CMV plus the relevant HLA. Clonotype analysis showed dominance of the ex vivo response by HLA-C-restricted CMV-specific TCR beta clonotypes.

Comment on this clonotype: Its matching antigen is unknown.

Looked up from germline, CDR1 is DFQATT and CDR2 is SNEGSKA (reference sequence). The CDR3 runs to 16 residues. Germline trimming cut 6 bases from V and 0 bases from J; bases unmatched to any gene: 11. The TCR sequence derives from a human donor in good health (CMV status not recorded). Some clones in this sample may be carry-over from other donors' samples. Input material: PBMCs. The chain links TRBV20-1 to TRBJ1-3, with TRBD1 matching over 7 bases. For the CDR3, the DNA is TGCAGTGCACCGGACAGGCGTAAAACCTCTGGAAACACCATATATTTT. Translated: CSAPDRRKTSGNTIYF.